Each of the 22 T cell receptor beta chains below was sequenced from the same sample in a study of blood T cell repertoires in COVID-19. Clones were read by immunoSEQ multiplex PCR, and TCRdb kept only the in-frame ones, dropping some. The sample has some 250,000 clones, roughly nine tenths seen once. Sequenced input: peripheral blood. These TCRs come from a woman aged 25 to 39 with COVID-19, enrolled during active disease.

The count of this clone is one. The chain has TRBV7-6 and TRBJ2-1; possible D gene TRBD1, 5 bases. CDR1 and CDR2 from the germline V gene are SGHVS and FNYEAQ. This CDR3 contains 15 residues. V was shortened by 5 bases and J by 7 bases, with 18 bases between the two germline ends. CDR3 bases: TGTGCCAGCAGCCCTGACGCCCTCCCAGGGAATGAGCAGTTCTTC. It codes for CASSPDALPGNEQFF.

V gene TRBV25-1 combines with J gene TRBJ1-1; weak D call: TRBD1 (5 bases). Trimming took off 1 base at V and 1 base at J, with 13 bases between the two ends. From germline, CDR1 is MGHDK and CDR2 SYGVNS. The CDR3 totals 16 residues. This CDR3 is CASSELADGGNTEAFF. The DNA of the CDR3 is TGTGCCAGCAGTGAATTGGCGGACGGGGGGAACACTGAAGCTTTCTTT.

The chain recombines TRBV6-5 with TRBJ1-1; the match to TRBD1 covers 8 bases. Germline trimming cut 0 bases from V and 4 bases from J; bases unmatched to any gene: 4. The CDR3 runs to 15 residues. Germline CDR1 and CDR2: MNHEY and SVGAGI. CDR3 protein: CASSYSRTGGTEAFF. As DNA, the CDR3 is TGTGCCAGCAGTTACTCAAGAACAGGGGGCACTGAAGCTTTCTTT.

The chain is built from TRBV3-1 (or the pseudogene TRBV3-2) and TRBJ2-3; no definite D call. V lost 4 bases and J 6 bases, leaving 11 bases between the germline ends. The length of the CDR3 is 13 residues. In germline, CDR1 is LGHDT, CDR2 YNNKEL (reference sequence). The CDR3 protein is CASSLPLQDTQYF. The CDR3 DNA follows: TGTGCCAGCAGCCTCCCCCTCCAGGATACGCAGTATTTT.

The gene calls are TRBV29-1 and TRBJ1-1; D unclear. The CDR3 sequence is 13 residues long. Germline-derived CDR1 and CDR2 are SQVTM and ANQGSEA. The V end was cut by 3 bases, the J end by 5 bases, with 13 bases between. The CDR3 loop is CSVERKEETEAFF. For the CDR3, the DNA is TGCAGCGTTGAGAGGAAAGAGGAGACTGAAGCTTTCTTT.

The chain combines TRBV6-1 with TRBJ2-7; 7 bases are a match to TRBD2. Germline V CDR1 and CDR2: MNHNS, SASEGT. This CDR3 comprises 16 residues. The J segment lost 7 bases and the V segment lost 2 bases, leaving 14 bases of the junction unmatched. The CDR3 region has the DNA TGTGCCAGCAGTGAACCGGGGAGGGTAGGGCTTCGGGAGCAGTACTTC. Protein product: CASSEPGRVGLREQYF.

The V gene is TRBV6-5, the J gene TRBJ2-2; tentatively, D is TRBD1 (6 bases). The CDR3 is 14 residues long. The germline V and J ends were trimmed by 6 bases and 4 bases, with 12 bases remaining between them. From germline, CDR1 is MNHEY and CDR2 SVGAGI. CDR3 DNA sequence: TGTGCCAGCAGCCGACAGGTCGGCACCGGGGAGCTGTTTTTT. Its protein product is CASSRQVGTGELFF.

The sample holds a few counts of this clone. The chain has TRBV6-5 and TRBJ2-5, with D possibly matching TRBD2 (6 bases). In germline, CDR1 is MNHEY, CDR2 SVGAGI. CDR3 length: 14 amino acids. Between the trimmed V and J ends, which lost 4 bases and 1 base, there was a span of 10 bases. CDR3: CASSSGLSQETQYF. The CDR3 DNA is TGTGCCAGCAGTTCGGGACTGTCCCAAGAGACCCAGTACTTC.

The CDR3 region has the DNA TGTGCCAGCAGCCAAGATAGGACTAGCTTTAGCTCCTACGAGCAGTACTTC. Encoded protein: CASSQDRTSFSSYEQYF. The chain combines TRBV3-1 (or the pseudogene TRBV3-2) with TRBJ2-7; 8 bases map to TRBD2. Per the germline V gene, CDR1 is LGHDT and CDR2 is YNNKEL (reference sequence). After removal of 0 bases from V and 0 bases from J, the junction contained 7 bases not matched to a gene. The CDR3 runs 17 residues.

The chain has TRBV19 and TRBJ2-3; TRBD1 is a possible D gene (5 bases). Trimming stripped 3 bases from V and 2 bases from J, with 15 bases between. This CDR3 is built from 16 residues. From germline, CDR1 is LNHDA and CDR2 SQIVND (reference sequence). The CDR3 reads CASSMGVGAPTDTQYF. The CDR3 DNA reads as TGTGCCAGTAGTATGGGTGTAGGGGCCCCCACAGATACGCAGTATTTT.

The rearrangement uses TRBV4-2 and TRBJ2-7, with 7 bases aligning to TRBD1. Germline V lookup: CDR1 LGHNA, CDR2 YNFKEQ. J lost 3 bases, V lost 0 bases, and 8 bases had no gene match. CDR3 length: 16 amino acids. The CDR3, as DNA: TGTGCCAGCAGCCAAGACCGACAGGGCTGGGGCTACGAGCAGTACTTC. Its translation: CASSQDRQGWGYEQYF.

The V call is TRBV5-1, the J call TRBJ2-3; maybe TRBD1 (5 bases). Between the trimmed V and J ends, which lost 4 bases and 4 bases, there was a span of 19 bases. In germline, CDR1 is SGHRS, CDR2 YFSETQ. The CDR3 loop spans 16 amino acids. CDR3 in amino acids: CASSIAQGGKADTQYF. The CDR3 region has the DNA TGCGCCAGCAGCATCGCTCAGGGTGGAAAGGCAGATACGCAGTATTTT.

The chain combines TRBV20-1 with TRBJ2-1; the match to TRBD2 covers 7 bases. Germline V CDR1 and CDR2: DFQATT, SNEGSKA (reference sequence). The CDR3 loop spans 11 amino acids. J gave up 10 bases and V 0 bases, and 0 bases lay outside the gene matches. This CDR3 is CSAREGGEQFF. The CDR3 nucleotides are TGCAGTGCTAGAGAGGGGGGGGAGCAGTTCTTC.

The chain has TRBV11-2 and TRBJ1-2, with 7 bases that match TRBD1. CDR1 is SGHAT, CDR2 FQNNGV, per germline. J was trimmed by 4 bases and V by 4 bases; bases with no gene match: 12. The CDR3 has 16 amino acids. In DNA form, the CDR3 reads TGTGCCAGCAGCTCAACGGGAACAGGGGCCACCTATGGCTACACCTTC. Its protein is CASSSTGTGATYGYTF.

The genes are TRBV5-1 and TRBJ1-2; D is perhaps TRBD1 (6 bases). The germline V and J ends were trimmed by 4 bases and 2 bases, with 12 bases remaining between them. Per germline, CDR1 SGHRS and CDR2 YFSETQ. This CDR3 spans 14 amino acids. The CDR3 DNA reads TGCGCCAGCAGCCAAGACAGGAGAAACTATGGCTACACCTTC. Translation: CASSQDRRNYGYTF.

This CDR3 is CASSQASGIEGYTF. CDR3 coding DNA: TGCGCCAGCAGCCAAGCGAGCGGGATCGAGGGCTACACCTTC. This sequence joins TRBV4-1 and TRBJ1-2; D remains ambiguous. Germline V gene data show CDR1 as MGHRA and CDR2 as YSYEKL. V was clipped by 1 base and J by 8 bases, with 14 bases between them. This CDR3 contains 14 residues.

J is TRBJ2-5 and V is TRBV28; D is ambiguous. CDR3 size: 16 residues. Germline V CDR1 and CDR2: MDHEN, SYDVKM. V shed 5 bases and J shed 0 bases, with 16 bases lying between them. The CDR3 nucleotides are TGTGCCAGCAGTAGCACTTTAGTTCCGTACCAAGAGACCCAGTACTTC. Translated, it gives CASSSTLVPYQETQYF.

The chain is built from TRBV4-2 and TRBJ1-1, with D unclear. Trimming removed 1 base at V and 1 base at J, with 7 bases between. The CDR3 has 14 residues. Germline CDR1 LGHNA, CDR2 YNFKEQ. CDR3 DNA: TGTGCCAGCAGCCAAGGTTTGGCGAACACTGAAGCTTTCTTT. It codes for CASSQGLANTEAFF.

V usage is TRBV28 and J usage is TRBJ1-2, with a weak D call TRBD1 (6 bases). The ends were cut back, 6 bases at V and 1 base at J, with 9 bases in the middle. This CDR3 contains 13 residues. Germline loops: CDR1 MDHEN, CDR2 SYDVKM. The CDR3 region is CASSQQGNYGYTF. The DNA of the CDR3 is TGTGCCAGCAGCCAACAGGGTAACTATGGCTACACCTTC.

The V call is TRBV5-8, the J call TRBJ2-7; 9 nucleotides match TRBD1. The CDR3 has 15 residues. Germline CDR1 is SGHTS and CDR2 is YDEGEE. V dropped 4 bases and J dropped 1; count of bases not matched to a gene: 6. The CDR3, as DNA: TGTGCCAGCAGCAAAGGACAGGGGCGATCCTACGAGCAGTACTTC. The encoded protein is CASSKGQGRSYEQYF.

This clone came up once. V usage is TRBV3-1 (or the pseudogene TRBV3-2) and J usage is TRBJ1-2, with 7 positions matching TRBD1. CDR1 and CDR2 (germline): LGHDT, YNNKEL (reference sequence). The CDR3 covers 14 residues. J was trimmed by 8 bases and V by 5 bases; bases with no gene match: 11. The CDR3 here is CASSELGQVVGYTF. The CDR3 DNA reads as TGTGCCAGCAGCGAATTAGGACAGGTAGTGGGCTACACCTTC.

CDR3 sequence (DNA): TGTGCCAGCAGCCAATTAGAGAACACTGAAGCTTTCTTT. Translated, it gives CASSQLENTEAFF. The rearrangement uses TRBV7-6 and TRBJ1-1; D unresolved. CDR1 SGHVS and CDR2 FNYEAQ come from the germline V gene. With 5 bases removed from V and 1 base from J, the gap between germline ends came to 8 bases. This CDR3 is built from 13 residues.